The 18 T cell receptor beta chains reported below all come from one sample, sequenced in a study of OX40 agonist ivuxolimab in advanced cancers. Receptor libraries were prepared by the immunoSEQ multiplex PCR assay. The source is immuneACCESS, and TCRdb retained only in-frame sequences with V and J called. Part of the clones is not carried over; for the studies checked, unresolved V genes explain less than half of this, and the remainder is unexplained. The sample yields 67,000 or so clones; less than 90% were counted once. The biggest ten clones account for 1% of the sample. Sequenced material: CD4+ or CD8+ T cells sorted from blood, taken in a trial of the OX40 agonist ivuxolimab. These receptors all come from an adult with an advanced solid tumor such as melanoma, head and neck, liver or kidney cancer.

The rearrangement joins TRBV2 to TRBJ2-5; possibly TRBD1 or TRBD2 for D (7 bases each). This CDR3 contains 14 residues. The germline V gene has CDR1 SNHLY and CDR2 FYNNEI. Trimming removed 3 bases from V and 4 bases from J, with 12 bases in between. The CDR3 region is CASSDRGGGETQYF. In DNA, the CDR3 is TGTGCCAGCAGTGACAGGGGGGGAGGAGAGACCCAGTACTTC.

The V gene is TRBV5-4, the J gene TRBJ2-7; 14 nucleotides align to TRBD2. Germline lookup yields CDR1 SGHNT and CDR2 YYREEE (reference sequence). V dropped 0 bases and J dropped 1; count of bases not matched to a gene: 6. This CDR3 region has 18 residues. The DNA of the CDR3 is TGTGCCAGCAGCTTGGCCGTGACTAGCGGGAGGGTGTCCTACGAGCAGTACTTC. Its translation is CASSLAVTSGRVSYEQYF.

The rearrangement uses TRBV6-6 and TRBJ2-3; D is unclear. Trimming took 2 bases from V and 3 from J, leaving 6 bases between them. Per the germline V gene, CDR1 is MNHNY and CDR2 is SVGAGI (reference sequence). The CDR3 loop spans 13 amino acids. CDR3 protein: CASSYLLTDTQYF. The CDR3 DNA reads as TGTGCCAGCAGTTACCTATTAACAGATACGCAGTATTTT.

The chain employs TRBV7-9 and TRBJ1-5; no clear D. V was trimmed by 3 bases and J by 10 bases, leaving 13 bases between them. CDR1 SEHNR and CDR2 FQNEAQ come from the germline V gene (reference sequence). The CDR3 contains 13 residues. The CDR3 here is CASSLGPSGPQHF. CDR3 in DNA: TGTGCCAGCAGCTTGGGTCCCAGTGGCCCCCAGCATTTT.

The chain combines TRBV19 with TRBJ2-5; D possibly uses TRBD1 or TRBD2 (6 bases each). Per germline, CDR1 LNHDA and CDR2 SQIVND (reference sequence). V was shortened by 6 bases and J by 4 bases, with 15 bases between the two germline ends. The CDR3 is 14 amino acids. The CDR3 loop is CASSGGRGLETQYF. CDR3 DNA sequence: TGTGCCAGTAGCGGGGGCAGGGGATTAGAGACCCAGTACTTC.

This clone was recorded only once. This rearrangement joins TRBV19 to TRBJ1-1; 7 bases map to TRBD1. The CDR3 is made up of 13 amino acids. V lost 4 bases to trimming and J lost 4 bases; unmatched junction nucleotides: 3. The germline CDR1 and CDR2 sequences are LNHDA and SQIVND (reference sequence). CDR3 sequence reads: CASSTTGFTEAFF. CDR3 coding DNA: TGTGCCAGTAGTACGACAGGGTTCACTGAAGCTTTCTTT.

This sequence joins TRBV7-6 and TRBJ1-4; TRBD1 agrees at 8 bases. V was clipped by 0 bases and J by 7 bases; unmatched bases: 4. CDR3 length equals 15 residues. Germline assignment: CDR1 SGHVS and CDR2 FNYEAQ. In nucleotides, the CDR3 is TGTGCCAGCAGCTTAGCCGGACAGGGAGGTGAAAAACTGTTTTTT. It yields the protein CASSLAGQGGEKLFF.

The V and J genes are TRBV6-5 and TRBJ2-7; 8 nucleotides line up with TRBD1. J was trimmed by 7 bases and V by 6 bases; bases with no gene match: 8. The CDR3 loop spans 13 amino acids. Germline V gene lookup returns CDR1 MNHEY and CDR2 SVGAGI. CDR3 region: CASRDGQGQEQYF. CDR3 nucleotides: TGTGCCAGCAGGGACGGACAGGGCCAAGAGCAGTACTTC.

The chain has TRBV30 and TRBJ2-1; TRBD2 aligns across 13 bases. The V segment lost 2 bases and the J segment 4 bases; nucleotides outside the gene matches: 14. Germline V gene data show CDR1 as GTSNPN and CDR2 as SVGIG (reference sequence). The CDR3 is 19 amino acids. CDR3 DNA sequence: TGTGCCTGGAGTCATATCCCCTTTACTAGCGGGGGGGCTTACAATGAGCAGTTCTTC. Protein sequence: CAWSHIPFTSGGAYNEQFF.

This chain uses TRBV11-3 with TRBJ2-5; the D gene could be TRBD1 or TRBD2 (6 bases each). V was pared by 5 bases and J by 6 bases, with 16 bases between. This CDR3 is 14 amino acids long. From germline, CDR1 is SGHNT and CDR2 YENEEA. The CDR3 nucleotides read TGTGCCAGCAGCCCTGCGTCGGGGGCACAGACCCAGTACTTC. Residues: CASSPASGAQTQYF.

The chain uses TRBV11-2 and TRBJ2-3; D uncertain. The CDR3 has 14 residues. Per germline, CDR1 SGHAT and CDR2 FQNNGV. Trimming shortened V by 0 bases and J by 2 bases, and 6 bases separated the two germline ends. The CDR3 region is CASSLDIHTDTQYF. CDR3 DNA: TGTGCCAGCAGCTTAGACATACACACAGATACGCAGTATTTT.

The chain combines TRBV19 with TRBJ2-6, with 8 bases lining up with TRBD1. The V segment lost 3 bases and the J segment 0 bases; nucleotides outside the gene matches: 4. The CDR3 is 17 amino acids. In germline, CDR1 is LNHDA, CDR2 SQIVND (reference sequence). For the CDR3, the DNA is TGTGCCAGTAGTATCGGACAGGGTCTCTCTGGGGCCAACGTCCTGACTTTC. Residues: CASSIGQGLSGANVLTF.

The CDR3 bases are TGTGCCAGCTCACCACCGCCCAAGGACTTCTCTTCGGCCGGGGAGCTGTTTTTT. Protein: CASSPPPKDFSSAGELFF. The V call is TRBV18, the J call TRBJ2-2; a weak D match, TRBD2 (5 bases). From germline, CDR1 is KGHSH and CDR2 LQKENI. The V end was cut by 0 bases, the J end by 6 bases, with 20 bases between. This CDR3 is built from 18 residues.

This chain links TRBV6-6 with TRBJ2-1, with D uncertain. The CDR3 has 12 amino acids. Trimming stripped 3 bases from V and 7 bases from J, with 7 bases between. Germline V lookup: CDR1 MNHNY, CDR2 SVGAGI (reference sequence). The CDR3 loop is CASSYQANEQFF. In nucleotides, the CDR3 is TGTGCCAGCAGTTATCAGGCGAATGAGCAGTTCTTC.

The V call is TRBV10-3, the J call TRBJ2-7; tentatively, D is TRBD1 or TRBD2 (5 bases each). The V and J ends lost 7 bases and 5 bases respectively, with 9 bases between them. CDR3 length: 11 amino acids. From germline, CDR1 is ENHRY and CDR2 SYGVKD. The CDR3, as DNA: TGTGCCATCAAGGGGACGGACGAGCAGTACTTC. It specifies CAIKGTDEQYF.

The rearrangement joins TRBV2 to TRBJ1-1; 10 nucleotides align to TRBD1. The V segment lost 5 bases and the J segment 1 base; nucleotides outside the gene matches: 4. CDR3 size: 15 residues. Germline values: CDR1 SNHLY, CDR2 FYNNEI. The CDR3 region is CASSYRTGGNTEAFF. The CDR3 DNA is TGTGCCAGCAGTTACAGGACAGGGGGGAACACTGAAGCTTTCTTT.

The CDR3 loop reads CASSKSGTTGANVLTF. The DNA of the CDR3 is TGTGCCAGCAGCAAATCCGGGACAACTGGGGCCAACGTCCTGACTTTC. This chain connects TRBV5-8 to TRBJ2-6; possible D gene TRBD1, 6 bases. Trimming took 4 bases from V and 2 from J, leaving 13 bases between them. CDR1 is SGHTS and CDR2 is YDEGEE in the germline V gene. The CDR3 sequence is 16 residues long.

The genes are TRBV2 and TRBJ1-2, with D maybe TRBD1 (5 bases). CDR3 length equals 13 residues. The germline gives CDR1 SNHLY, CDR2 FYNNEI. Trimming removed 1 base from V and 8 bases from J, with 11 bases in between. In DNA, the CDR3 is TGTGCCAGCAGTGAAGAGGGGCGCCGGGGCTACACCTTC. Protein sequence: CASSEEGRRGYTF.